The sequence of this TCR beta chain was determined in a study of shared clonotypes between healthy human individuals. The V and J ends lost 2 bases and 4 bases respectively, with 8 bases between them. Looked up from germline, CDR1 is MDHEN and CDR2 is SYDVKM. The CDR3 is 13 residues long. Overall study findings and caveats: Deeper or shallower sequencing was expected to change how clonotypes are shared among donors.

On this clone: Its specificity is unknown.

The repertoire was sequenced with immunoSEQ multiplex PCR; TCRdb's copy has only in-frame clones and lacks some. In the table there are about 2.4 million clones, under 95% of which are singletons. This TCR was recovered from a man aged 18 to 30 in good health. Some clones in this sample may be carry-over from other donors' samples. This chain uses TRBV28 with TRBJ1-1; no reliable D call. The specimen was naive CD4+ T cells from PBMCs. The subset denotes: CD45RA+ positively selected. The chain's CDR3 is CASSLRAVTEAFF. The CDR3 DNA reads as TGTGCCAGCAGTTTACGGGCAGTCACTGAAGCTTTCTTT. Using reference TRBV28 and TRBJ1-1 for the parts outside the CDR3, the full variable domain is DVKVTQSSRYLVKRTGEKVFLECVQDMDHENMFWYRQDPGLGLRLIYFSYDVKMKEKGDIPEGYSVSREKKERFSLILESASTNQTSMYLCASSLRAVTEAFFGQGTRLTVV.